The 25 T cell receptor beta chains given below trace back to one sample, sequenced in a study of shared clonotypes between healthy human individuals (dated by TCRdb to 2018 to 2020). Library method: the immunoSEQ multiplex PCR assay. The clones in this table, taken by TCRdb from immuneACCESS, are in-frame only. Not every clone is retained; where verified, under half of the shortfall comes from an unresolved V gene, and the cause of the rest is unknown. Present in this sample are more than 550,000 clones, roughly 91% of which were seen just once. About 33% of the sample is in the top ten clones. The sequenced material came from memory CD8+ T cells from PBMCs. The cell subset or site label of this sample denotes: CD45RO+ cells pooled with CCR7-negative TemRA cells. Receptors were obtained from a man between 18 and 35 years old in good health. Some clones in this sample may be carry-over from other donors' samples.

The rearrangement joins TRBV15 to TRBJ1-3; 10 bases are a match to TRBD1. The CDR3 totals 15 residues. V lost 5 bases to trimming and J lost 6 bases; unmatched junction nucleotides: 7. CDR1 and CDR2 from the germline V gene are LNHNV and YYDKDF (reference sequence). The CDR3 loop is CATSPPDRGENTIYF. The CDR3 nucleotides read TGTGCCACCAGCCCGCCGGACAGGGGGGAAAACACCATATATTTT.

The V call is TRBV7-8, the J call TRBJ2-3; D perhaps matches TRBD1 (5 bases). This CDR3 spans 15 amino acids. The ends were cut back, 0 bases at V and 5 bases at J, with 12 bases in the middle. The germline V gene has CDR1 SGHVS and CDR2 FQNEAQ. CDR3 sequence: CASSLAGPLGDTQYF. The CDR3, as DNA: TGTGCCAGCAGCTTAGCGGGGCCCCTAGGAGATACGCAGTATTTT.

This clone appeared a single time. This rearrangement joins TRBV2 to TRBJ2-7; 9 bases match TRBD2. The germline CDR1 and CDR2 sequences are SNHLY and FYNNEI. The CDR3 covers 15 residues. The ends lost 7 bases at V and 5 bases at J; junction bases unmatched: 12. The CDR3 sequence is CASISPGTSRNEQYF. The CDR3 nucleotides are TGTGCCAGCATCAGCCCCGGGACTAGCAGGAACGAGCAGTACTTC.

The chain carries TRBV19 and TRBJ2-2; D is possibly TRBD2 (7 bases). The CDR3 runs 14 residues. V lost 7 bases, J lost 5 bases, and 14 bases lay in between. Germline V gene lookup returns CDR1 LNHDA and CDR2 SQIVND (reference sequence). The CDR3 protein is CASMVSGTTGELFF. The CDR3 bases are TGTGCCAGTATGGTGAGCGGGACAACCGGGGAGCTGTTTTTT. Filled out from reference TRBV19 and TRBJ2-2, the complete variable domain reads DGGITQSPKYLFRKEGQNVTLSCEQNLNHDAMYWYRQDPGQGLRLIYYSQIVNDFQKGDIAEGYSVSREKKESFPLTVTSAQKNPTAFYLCASMVSGTTGELFFGEGSRLTVL.

The chain links TRBV4-1 to TRBJ2-1; 9 nucleotides line up with TRBD2. Germline CDR1 is MGHRA and CDR2 is YSYEKL. V lost 1 base and J lost 5; bases outside the gene matches: 3. The CDR3 extends over 15 amino acids. The CDR3 reads CASSQVSGSDNEQFF. DNA for the CDR3: TGCGCCAGCAGCCAAGTTAGCGGGAGTGACAATGAGCAGTTCTTC.

The V gene is TRBV5-5, the J gene TRBJ1-1; no reliable D call. The germline V gene has CDR1 SGHKS and CDR2 YYEKEE (reference sequence). V lost 0 bases to trimming and J lost 4 bases, with 7 bases between them. The CDR3 is 13 residues long. The CDR3 bases are TGTGCCAGCAGCTTGGAGGCGTCCACTGAAGCTTTCTTT. This gives the protein CASSLEASTEAFF.

The J gene is TRBJ2-7, the V gene TRBV5-4; D call uncertain. V was shortened by 4 bases and J by 2 bases, with 16 bases between the two germline ends. Germline V gene lookup returns CDR1 SGHNT and CDR2 YYREEE (reference sequence). The CDR3 consists of 15 residues. In DNA form, the CDR3 reads TGTGCCAGCAGCCCCGGAGTGGGGATTACCTACGAGCAGTACTTC. Residues: CASSPGVGITYEQYF.

The rearrangement joins TRBV18 to TRBJ2-2, with D maybe TRBD2 (5 bases). CDR1 KGHSH and CDR2 LQKENI come from the germline V gene. With 6 bases removed from V and 3 bases from J, the gap between germline ends came to 14 bases. The CDR3 is made up of 15 amino acids. The chain's CDR3 is CASSPSGKYTGELFF. Here the CDR3 DNA reads TGTGCCAGCTCCCCCTCGGGGAAGTACACCGGGGAGCTGTTTTTT.

The chain uses TRBV5-1 and TRBJ2-7; TRBD1 is a possible D gene (5 bases). CDR3 length: 14 residues. Germline CDR1 is SGHRS and CDR2 is YFSETQ. Trimming took 0 bases from V and 3 from J, leaving 10 bases between them. DNA for the CDR3: TGCGCCAGCAGCTTGGCCGGCAGGGACTACGAGCAGTACTTC. This sequence encodes CASSLAGRDYEQYF. Looking up the rest from reference TRBV5-1 and TRBJ2-7 gives the full variable domain: KAGVTQTPRYLIKTRGQQVTLSCSPISGHRSVSWYQQTPGQGLQFLFEYFSETQRNKGNFPGRFSGRQFSNSRSEMNVSTLELGDSALYLCASSLAGRDYEQYFGPGTRLTVT.

The chain employs TRBV27 and TRBJ2-1; 10 bases fit TRBD2. Germline CDR1 is MNHEY and CDR2 is SMNVEV (reference sequence). Trimming took 7 bases from V and 7 from J; bases not matched to a gene: 10. This CDR3 region has 15 residues. For the CDR3, the DNA is TGTGCCAGCACGAACCTAGCGGGAGTTTTAAATGAGCAGTTCTTC. It specifies CASTNLAGVLNEQFF.

The genes are TRBV5-3 and TRBJ2-7; 7 bases are shared with TRBD2. Being an ORF, TRBV5-3 has a function that is uncertain. The CDR3 runs 13 residues. Trimming at V came to 4 bases and at J to 2 bases, leaving 3 bases not matched to a gene. Here the CDR3 DNA reads TGTGCCAGAAGCGGAGGACTAGCCTACGAGCAGTACTTC. The encoded protein is CARSGGLAYEQYF.

The chain recombines TRBV28 with TRBJ1-6; D not certain. The germline V and J ends were trimmed by 8 bases and 7 bases, with 12 bases remaining between them. CDR1 is MDHEN, CDR2 SYDVKM, per germline. CDR3 size: 13 residues. In DNA form, the CDR3 reads TGTGCCAGCTCTTCCGGACGAAATTCACCCCTCCACTTT. This translates into CASSSGRNSPLHF.

The J gene is TRBJ2-7, the V gene TRBV28; perhaps D is TRBD1 or TRBD2 (6 bases each). The CDR3 extends over 16 amino acids. Per the germline V gene, CDR1 is MDHEN and CDR2 is SYDVKM. V was shortened by 2 bases and J by 0 bases, with 14 bases between the two germline ends. CDR3: CASSLVFGGLSYEQYF. The CDR3 nucleotides are TGTGCCAGCAGTTTAGTATTTGGGGGGCTCTCCTACGAGCAGTACTTC.

The CDR3 DNA sequence: TGTGCCAGCAGCTTAGGCGCGGGTGGATCCGAGCAGTACTTC. Protein product: CASSLGAGGSEQYF. The chain is built from TRBV7-8 and TRBJ2-7; D may be TRBD2 (5 bases). The V gene lost 1 base and the J gene lost 6 bases, with 13 bases spanning the gap. Germline V CDR1 and CDR2: SGHVS, FQNEAQ. The CDR3 loop spans 14 amino acids.

The chain joins TRBV10-3 to TRBJ1-4; the D gene is possibly TRBD1 (5 bases). The germline gives CDR1 ENHRY, CDR2 SYGVKD. This CDR3 is built from 18 residues. V lost 4 bases and J 8 bases, leaving 26 bases between the germline ends. This chain's CDR3 is CAISAFGQSRPDEEKLFF. The CDR3 DNA is TGTGCCATCAGTGCCTTCGGACAAAGTCGACCCGATGAGGAAAAACTGTTTTTT.

This chain joins TRBV5-1 and TRBJ2-7; D tentatively reads TRBD1 or TRBD2 (5 bases each). Germline CDR1 and CDR2: SGHRS and YFSETQ. This CDR3 is built from 13 residues. The V gene lost 5 bases and the J gene lost 4 bases, with 13 bases spanning the gap. The CDR3 DNA sequence: TGCGCCAGCAGGGGACCTCCCGTATACGAGCAGTACTTC. Protein: CASRGPPVYEQYF.

The chain recombines TRBV23-1 with TRBJ1-5; no reliable D call. TRBV23-1 is classed as an ORF, of uncertain function. The V end was cut by 0 bases, the J end by 3 bases, with 9 bases between. The CDR3 extends over 15 amino acids. Here the CDR3 reads CASSQSRPFNQPQHF. The CDR3 DNA sequence: TGCGCCAGCAGTCAATCGCGACCGTTCAATCAGCCCCAGCATTTT.

V usage is TRBV10-2 and J usage is TRBJ2-7; the match to TRBD2 covers 13 bases. With V trimmed by 4 bases and J by 4 bases, 4 bases remained unmatched. Germline V gene lookup returns CDR1 WSHSY and CDR2 SAAADI. The CDR3 is 15 residues long. For the CDR3, the DNA is TGCGCCAGCAGTGGGACTAGCGGGAGATGGTACGAGCAGTACTTC. Its translation is CASSGTSGRWYEQYF.

The V call is TRBV10-2, the J call TRBJ2-7; 8 bases are a match to TRBD1. V lost 6 bases to trimming and J lost 3 bases; unmatched junction nucleotides: 4. The germline V gene encodes CDR1 WSHSY and CDR2 SAAADI. This CDR3 spans 13 amino acids. The CDR3 DNA is TGCGCCAGCAGATTAGGACAGGGCTACGAGCAGTACTTC. This encodes CASRLGQGYEQYF.

This chain connects TRBV6-5 to TRBJ2-5; TRBD1 agrees at 9 bases. Germline-derived CDR1 and CDR2 are MNHEY and SVGAGI. This CDR3 contains 13 residues. Trimming took 2 bases from V and 5 from J; bases not matched to a gene: 0. This chain's CDR3 is CASSYGQGETQYF. As DNA, the CDR3 is TGTGCCAGCAGTTACGGACAGGGGGAGACCCAGTACTTC.

This chain uses TRBV4-3 with TRBJ2-3; D perhaps matches TRBD1 (5 bases). CDR3 size: 16 residues. Germline V gene data show CDR1 as LGHNA and CDR2 as YSLEER. Trimming left V 0 bases short and J 0 bases short, with 10 bases between. The CDR3 coding sequence is TGCGCCAGCAGCCAAGATCGTGGGGCTAGCACAGATACGCAGTATTTT. It yields the protein CASSQDRGASTDTQYF.

As regards this clone: The sample carries other DNA sequences with the same CDR3. This chain links TRBV19 with TRBJ1-1; D possibly corresponds to TRBD1 (5 bases). The CDR3 spans 14 residues. Trimming took 1 base from V and 0 from J, leaving 6 bases between them. Germline CDR1 reads LNHDA; CDR2 reads SQIVND (reference sequence). CDR3 bases: TGTGCCAGTAGTATAGGACAGCTGAACACTGAAGCTTTCTTT. Its translation is CASSIGQLNTEAFF. The full variable domain, rest sourced from reference TRBV19 and TRBJ1-1, is DGGITQSPKYLFRKEGQNVTLSCEQNLNHDAMYWYRQDPGQGLRLIYYSQIVNDFQKGDIAEGYSVSREKKESFPLTVTSAQKNPTAFYLCASSIGQLNTEAFFGQGTRLTVV.

Comment on this clone: With a far larger clone one base away, a read error is the likely cause. The same CDR3 arises from other DNA sequences in this sample as well. The chain recombines TRBV28 with TRBJ2-7; tentatively, D is TRBD1 or TRBD2 (5 bases each). The CDR3 has 12 residues. Germline assignment: CDR1 MDHEN and CDR2 SYDVKM. DNA of the CDR3: TGTGCCAGCAGGGACCGGGGCATCGAGCAATACTTC. Protein product: CASRDRGIEQYF. The full variable domain, its missing parts supplied by reference TRBV28 and TRBJ2-7, is DVKVTQSSRYLVKRTGEKVFLECVQDMDHENMFWYRQDPGLGLRLIYFSYDVKMKEKGDIPEGYSVSREKKERFSLILESASTNQTSMYLCASRDRGIEQYFGPGTRLTVT.

The rearrangement links TRBV6-5 to TRBJ2-3, with D uncertain. Germline CDR1 and CDR2: MNHEY and SVGAGI. This CDR3 comprises 14 residues. The germline V and J ends were trimmed by 4 bases and 8 bases, with 16 bases remaining between them. CDR3 DNA sequence: TGTGCCAGCAGTTCACCCACGGACGGGTTTACGCAGTATTTT. Its translation is CASSSPTDGFTQYF.

The rearrangement joins TRBV9 to TRBJ2-1; TRBD2 aligns across 9 bases. In germline, CDR1 is SGDLS, CDR2 YYNGEE. J was trimmed by 10 bases and V by 4 bases; bases with no gene match: 12. The CDR3 length is 15 residues. CDR3 sequence reads: CASSPGASGNGEQFF. The CDR3 coding sequence is TGTGCCAGCAGCCCGGGGGCTAGCGGGAACGGGGAGCAGTTCTTC.